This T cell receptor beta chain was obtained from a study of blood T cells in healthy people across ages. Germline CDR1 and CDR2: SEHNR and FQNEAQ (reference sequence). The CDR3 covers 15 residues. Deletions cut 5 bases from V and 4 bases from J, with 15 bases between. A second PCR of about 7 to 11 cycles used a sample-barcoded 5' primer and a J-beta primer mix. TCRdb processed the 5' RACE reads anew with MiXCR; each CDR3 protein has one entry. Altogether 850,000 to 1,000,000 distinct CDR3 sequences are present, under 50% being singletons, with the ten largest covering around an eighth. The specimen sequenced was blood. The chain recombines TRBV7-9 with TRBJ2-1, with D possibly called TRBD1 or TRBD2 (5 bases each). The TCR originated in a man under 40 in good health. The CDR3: CASSNRDPRYNEQFF. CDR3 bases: TGTGCCAGCAGCAACCGGGACCCCAGGTACAATGAGCAGTTCTTC.